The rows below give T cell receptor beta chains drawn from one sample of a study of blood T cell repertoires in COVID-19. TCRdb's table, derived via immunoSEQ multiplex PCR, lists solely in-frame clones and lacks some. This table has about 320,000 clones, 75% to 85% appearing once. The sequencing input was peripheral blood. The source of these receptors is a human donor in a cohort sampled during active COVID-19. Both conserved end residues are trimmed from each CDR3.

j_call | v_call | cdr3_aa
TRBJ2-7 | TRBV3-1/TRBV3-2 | ASSQETGREQY
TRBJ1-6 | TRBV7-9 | ASSSGGSSYNSPLH
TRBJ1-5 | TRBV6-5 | ASSTGSNQPQH
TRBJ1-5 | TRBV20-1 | SASDDRGQNQPQH
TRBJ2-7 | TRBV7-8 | ASIPEKGGAYEQY
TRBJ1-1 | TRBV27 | ASSIGQDTEAF
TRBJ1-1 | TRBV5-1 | ASAWGNTEAF
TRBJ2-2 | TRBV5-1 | ASSLFGGAPSNTGELF
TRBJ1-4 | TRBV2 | ASRPRQGGITNEKLF
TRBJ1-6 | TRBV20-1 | SASTQGVDNSPLH
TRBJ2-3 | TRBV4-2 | ASRPEASDTQY
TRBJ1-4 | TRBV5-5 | ASSKPGVNEKLF
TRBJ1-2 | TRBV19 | ASTRGGRGYT
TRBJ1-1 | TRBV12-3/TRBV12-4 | AGSPGDTEAF
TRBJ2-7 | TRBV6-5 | ASSYGTSSYEQY
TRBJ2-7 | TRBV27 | ASSPSSYEQY
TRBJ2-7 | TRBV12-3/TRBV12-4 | ASSLAARGMRY
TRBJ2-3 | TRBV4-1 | ASSQVVSHGTDTQY
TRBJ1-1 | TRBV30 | AFSNTEAF
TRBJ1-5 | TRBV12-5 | ASGLRGQARYSNQPQH
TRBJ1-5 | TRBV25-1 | ASSPSGQGNQPQH
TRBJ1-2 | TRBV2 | ASSRTGQSLANYGYT
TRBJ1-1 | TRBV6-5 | ASSYLSTTEAF
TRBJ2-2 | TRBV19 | ASSTSGGNTGELF
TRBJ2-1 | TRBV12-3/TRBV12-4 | ASSLQGNEQF
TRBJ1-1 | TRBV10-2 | ATRGPNTEAF
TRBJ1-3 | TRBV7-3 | ASSKTGTGNTIY
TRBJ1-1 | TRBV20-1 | SANGGIRAF
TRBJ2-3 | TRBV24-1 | ATSDLGGLDADTQY
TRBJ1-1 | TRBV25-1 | ASSEPPDREAF
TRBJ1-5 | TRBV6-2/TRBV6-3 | ASSVGQGNQPQH
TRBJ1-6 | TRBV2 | ASSRGRNNSPLH
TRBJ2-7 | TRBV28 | ASSLWAGDTSYEQY
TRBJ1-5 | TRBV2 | ASHTGVFQPQH
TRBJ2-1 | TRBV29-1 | SVIFSSGSYNEQF
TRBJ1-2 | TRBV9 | ASSDNLRGYGYT
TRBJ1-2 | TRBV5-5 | ASRESQGADYGYT
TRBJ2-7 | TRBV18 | ASSPTDPYEQY
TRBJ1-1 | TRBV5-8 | ASSLYFVIAEAF
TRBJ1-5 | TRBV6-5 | ASSRTGLNDQPQH
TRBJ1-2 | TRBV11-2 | ASSLVSTDYGYT
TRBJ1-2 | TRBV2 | ASSPDSSNYGYT
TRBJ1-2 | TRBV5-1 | ASSLSGGDGYT
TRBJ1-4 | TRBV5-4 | ASSAGIGSTNEKLF
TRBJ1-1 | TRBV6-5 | ASRPGQGAFEAF
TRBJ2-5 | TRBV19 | ASSRTSGGSGETQY
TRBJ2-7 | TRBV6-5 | ASGLRQGLYEQY
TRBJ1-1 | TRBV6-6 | ASSYSDSEAF
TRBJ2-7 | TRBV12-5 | ASGSRTLVREQY
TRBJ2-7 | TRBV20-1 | SASVRTGTPRVFYEQY
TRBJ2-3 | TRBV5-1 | ASSSTPGLTDTQY
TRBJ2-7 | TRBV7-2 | ASRTGGYEQY
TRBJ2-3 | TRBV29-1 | SVGRTSTDTQY
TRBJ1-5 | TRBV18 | ASSPGLNNQPQH
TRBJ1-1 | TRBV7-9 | ASYTEAF
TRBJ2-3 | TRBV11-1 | ASSLRAGITDTQY
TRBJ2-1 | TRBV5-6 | ASSWDYLGDNEQF